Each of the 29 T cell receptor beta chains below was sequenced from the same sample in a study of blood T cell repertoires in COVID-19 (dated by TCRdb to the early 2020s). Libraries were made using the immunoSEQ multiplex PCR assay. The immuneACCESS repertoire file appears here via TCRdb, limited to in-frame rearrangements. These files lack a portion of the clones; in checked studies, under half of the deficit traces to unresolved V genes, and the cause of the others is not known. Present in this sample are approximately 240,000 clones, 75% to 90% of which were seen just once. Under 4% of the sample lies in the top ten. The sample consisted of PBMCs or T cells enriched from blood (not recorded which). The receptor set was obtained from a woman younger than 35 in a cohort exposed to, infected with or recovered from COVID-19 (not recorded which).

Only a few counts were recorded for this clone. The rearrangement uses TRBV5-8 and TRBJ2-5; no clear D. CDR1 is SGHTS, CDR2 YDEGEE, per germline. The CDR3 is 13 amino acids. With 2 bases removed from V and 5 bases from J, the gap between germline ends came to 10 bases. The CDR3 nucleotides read TGTGCCAGCAGCTTTGCCAGATGGGAGACCCAGTACTTC. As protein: CASSFARWETQYF.

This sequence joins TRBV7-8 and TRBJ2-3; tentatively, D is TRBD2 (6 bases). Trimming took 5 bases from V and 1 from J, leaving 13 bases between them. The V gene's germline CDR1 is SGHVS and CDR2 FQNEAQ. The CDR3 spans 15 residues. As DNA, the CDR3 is TGTGCCAGCAGCCACGGGCGGGACGGCACAGATACGCAGTATTTT. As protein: CASSHGRDGTDTQYF.

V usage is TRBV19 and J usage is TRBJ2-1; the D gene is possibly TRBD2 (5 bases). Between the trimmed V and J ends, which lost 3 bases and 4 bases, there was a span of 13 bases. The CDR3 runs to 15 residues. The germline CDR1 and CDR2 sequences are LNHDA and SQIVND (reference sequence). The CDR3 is CASSIYRGPYNEQFF. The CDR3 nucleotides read TGTGCCAGTAGTATCTACAGAGGGCCTTACAATGAGCAGTTCTTC.

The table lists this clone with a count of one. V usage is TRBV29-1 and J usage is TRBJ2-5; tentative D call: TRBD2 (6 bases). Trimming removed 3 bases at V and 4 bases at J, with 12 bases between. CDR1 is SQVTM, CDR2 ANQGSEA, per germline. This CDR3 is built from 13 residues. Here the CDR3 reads CSVDTGAGETQYF. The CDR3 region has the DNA TGCAGCGTTGATACAGGAGCGGGAGAGACCCAGTACTTC.

DNA of the CDR3: TGTGCCAGCAGCCCCAGGGGCGGCCCCGGAAACACCATATATTTT. As protein: CASSPRGGPGNTIYF. V is TRBV7-9 and J is TRBJ1-3; perhaps TRBD1 as D (6 bases). The CDR3 is 15 residues long. The ends were cut back, 5 bases at V and 4 bases at J, with 15 bases in the middle. Germline V lookup: CDR1 SEHNR, CDR2 FQNEAQ (reference sequence).

The CDR3, as DNA: TGTGCCAGCAGCCAAGATCAGGGCATTGGCTACACCTTC. Its protein product is CASSQDQGIGYTF. This chain connects TRBV3-1 (or the pseudogene TRBV3-2) to TRBJ1-2; a possible D gene is TRBD1 (5 bases). Trimming removed 0 bases at V and 7 bases at J, with 9 bases between. CDR3 length equals 13 residues. Germline CDR1 reads LGHDT; CDR2 reads YNNKEL (reference sequence).

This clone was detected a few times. The CDR3 reads CASSLFRTGTGIDEQYF. In DNA, the CDR3 is TGTGCCAGCAGCTTATTCCGGACAGGGACGGGGATCGACGAGCAGTACTTC. The J gene is TRBJ2-7, the V gene TRBV11-2; 8 positions agree with TRBD1. V trimming: 2 bases; J trimming: 5 bases; junction bases outside the gene matches: 14. Germline V lookup: CDR1 SGHAT, CDR2 FQNNGV. This CDR3 is 17 amino acids long.

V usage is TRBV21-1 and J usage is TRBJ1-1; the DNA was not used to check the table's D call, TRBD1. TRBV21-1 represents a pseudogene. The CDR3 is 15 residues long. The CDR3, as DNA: TGTGCCAGCAGCAAAGACAGACGCCCGAACACTGAAGCTTTCTTT. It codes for CASSKDRRPNTEAFF.

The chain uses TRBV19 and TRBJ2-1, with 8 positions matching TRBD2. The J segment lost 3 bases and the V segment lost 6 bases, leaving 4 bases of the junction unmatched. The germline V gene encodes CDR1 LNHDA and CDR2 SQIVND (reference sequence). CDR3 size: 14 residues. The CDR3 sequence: CASSLGTSYNEQFF. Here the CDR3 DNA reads TGTGCCAGTAGCCTGGGGACTAGCTACAATGAGCAGTTCTTC.

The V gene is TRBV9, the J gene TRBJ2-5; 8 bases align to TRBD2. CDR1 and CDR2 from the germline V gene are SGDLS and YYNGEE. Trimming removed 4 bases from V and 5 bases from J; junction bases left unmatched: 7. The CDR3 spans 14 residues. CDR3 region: CASSKEGLAETQYF. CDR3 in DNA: TGTGCCAGCAGCAAAGAAGGACTAGCCGAGACCCAGTACTTC.

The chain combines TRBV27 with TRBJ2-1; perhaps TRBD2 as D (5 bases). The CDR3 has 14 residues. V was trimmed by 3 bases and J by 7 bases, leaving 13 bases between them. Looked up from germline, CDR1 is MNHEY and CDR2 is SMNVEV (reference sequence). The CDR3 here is CASSFIQAENEQFF. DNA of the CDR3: TGTGCCAGCAGTTTCATCCAAGCGGAGAATGAGCAGTTCTTC.

CDR3 sequence (DNA): TGTGCCAGCAGTTATCAGGGGACAGGGGAGAGCTACACCTTC. It specifies CASSYQGTGESYTF. The V gene is TRBV27, the J gene TRBJ1-2; 10 bases align to TRBD1. V shed 4 bases, J shed 9 bases, and the junction held 8 bases outside the gene matches. Germline CDR1 is MNHEY and CDR2 is SMNVEV (reference sequence). The CDR3 consists of 14 residues.

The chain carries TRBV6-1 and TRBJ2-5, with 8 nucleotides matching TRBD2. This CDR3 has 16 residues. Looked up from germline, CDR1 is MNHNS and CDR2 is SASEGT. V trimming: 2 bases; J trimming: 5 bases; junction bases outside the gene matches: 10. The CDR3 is CASSESPGGTLETQYF. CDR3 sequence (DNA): TGTGCCAGCAGTGAAAGTCCGGGGGGGACTCTGGAGACCCAGTACTTC.

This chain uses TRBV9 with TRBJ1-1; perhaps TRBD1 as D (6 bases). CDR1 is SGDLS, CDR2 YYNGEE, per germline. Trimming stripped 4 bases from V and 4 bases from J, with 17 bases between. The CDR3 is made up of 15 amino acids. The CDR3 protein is CASSRAPQGPTEAFF. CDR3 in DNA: TGTGCCAGCAGCAGAGCCCCCCAGGGGCCCACTGAAGCTTTCTTT.

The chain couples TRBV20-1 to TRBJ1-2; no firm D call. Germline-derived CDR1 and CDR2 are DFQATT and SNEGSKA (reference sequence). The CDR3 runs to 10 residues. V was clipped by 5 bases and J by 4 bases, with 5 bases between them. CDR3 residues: CSAYIYGYTF. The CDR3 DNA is TGCAGTGCTTACATCTATGGCTACACCTTC.

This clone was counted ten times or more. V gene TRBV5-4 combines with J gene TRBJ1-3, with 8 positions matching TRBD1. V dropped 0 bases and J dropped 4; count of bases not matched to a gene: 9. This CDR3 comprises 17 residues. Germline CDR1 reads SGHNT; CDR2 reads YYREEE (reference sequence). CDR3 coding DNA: TGTGCCAGCAGCTTGGATCCTCAGGGGGCACAAGGAAACACCATATATTTT. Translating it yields CASSLDPQGAQGNTIYF.

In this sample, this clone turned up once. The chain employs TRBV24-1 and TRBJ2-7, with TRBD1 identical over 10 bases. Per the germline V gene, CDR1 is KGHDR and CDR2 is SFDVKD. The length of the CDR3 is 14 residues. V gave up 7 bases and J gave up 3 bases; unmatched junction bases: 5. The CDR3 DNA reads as TGTGCCACCAGCCCGGGACAGGGGAACTACGAGCAGTACTTC. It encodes CATSPGQGNYEQYF.

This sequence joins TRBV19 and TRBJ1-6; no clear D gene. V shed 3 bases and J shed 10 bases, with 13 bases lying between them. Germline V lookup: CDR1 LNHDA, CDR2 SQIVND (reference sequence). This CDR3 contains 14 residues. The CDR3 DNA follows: TGTGCCAGTAGTATCACTTTCGGGGAATCACCCCTCCACTTT. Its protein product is CASSITFGESPLHF.

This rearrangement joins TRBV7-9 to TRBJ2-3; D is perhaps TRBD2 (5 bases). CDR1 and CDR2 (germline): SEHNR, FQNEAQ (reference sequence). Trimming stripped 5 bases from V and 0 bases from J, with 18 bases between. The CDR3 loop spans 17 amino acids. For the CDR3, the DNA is TGTGCCAGCAGCCCACCACGGTTGTCGGGGAGCACAGATACGCAGTATTTT. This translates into CASSPPRLSGSTDTQYF.

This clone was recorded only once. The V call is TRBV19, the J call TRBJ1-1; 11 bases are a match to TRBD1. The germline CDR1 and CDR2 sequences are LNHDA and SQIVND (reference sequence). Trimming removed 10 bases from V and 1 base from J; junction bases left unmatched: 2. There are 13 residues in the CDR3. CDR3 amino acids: CATGQGANTEAFF. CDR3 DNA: TGTGCCACCGGACAGGGGGCGAACACTGAAGCTTTCTTT.

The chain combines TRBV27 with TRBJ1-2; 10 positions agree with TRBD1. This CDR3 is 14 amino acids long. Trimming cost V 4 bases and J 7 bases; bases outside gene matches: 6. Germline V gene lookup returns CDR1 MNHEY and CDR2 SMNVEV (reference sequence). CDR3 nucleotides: TGTGCCAGCAGTTCGACAGGGGGCTACGTTGGCTACACCTTC. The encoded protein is CASSSTGGYVGYTF.

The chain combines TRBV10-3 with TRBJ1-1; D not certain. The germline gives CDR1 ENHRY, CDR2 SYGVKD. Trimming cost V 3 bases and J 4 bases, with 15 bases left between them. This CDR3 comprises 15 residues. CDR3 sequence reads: CAISENRGRITEAFF. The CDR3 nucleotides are TGTGCCATCAGTGAAAATCGGGGTCGGATCACTGAAGCTTTCTTT.

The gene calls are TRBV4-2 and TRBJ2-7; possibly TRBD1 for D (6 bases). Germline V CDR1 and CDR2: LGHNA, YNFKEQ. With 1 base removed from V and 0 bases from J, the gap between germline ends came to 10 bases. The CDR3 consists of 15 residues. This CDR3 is CASSQGDTASYEQYF. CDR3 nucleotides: TGTGCCAGCAGCCAAGGGGACACCGCCTCCTACGAGCAGTACTTC.

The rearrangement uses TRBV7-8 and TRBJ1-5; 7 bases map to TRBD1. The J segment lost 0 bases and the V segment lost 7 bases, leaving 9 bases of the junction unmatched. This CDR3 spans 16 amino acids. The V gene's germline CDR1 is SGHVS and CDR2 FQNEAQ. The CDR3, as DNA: TGTGCCAGCATCCTGGACAGGTGGGATAGCAATCAGCCCCAGCATTTT. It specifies CASILDRWDSNQPQHF.

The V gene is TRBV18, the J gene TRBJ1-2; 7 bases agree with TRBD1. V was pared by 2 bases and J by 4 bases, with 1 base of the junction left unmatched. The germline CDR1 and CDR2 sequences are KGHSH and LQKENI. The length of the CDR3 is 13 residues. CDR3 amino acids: CASSPGTAYGYTF. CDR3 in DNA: TGTGCCAGCTCACCAGGGACAGCCTATGGCTACACCTTC.

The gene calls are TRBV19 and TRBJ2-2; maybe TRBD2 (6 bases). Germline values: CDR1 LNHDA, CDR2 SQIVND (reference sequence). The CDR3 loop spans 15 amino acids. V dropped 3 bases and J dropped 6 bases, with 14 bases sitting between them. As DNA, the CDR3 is TGTGCCAGTAGTATCGGCGGGATGCAGGCCGGGGAGCTGTTTTTT. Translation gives CASSIGGMQAGELFF.

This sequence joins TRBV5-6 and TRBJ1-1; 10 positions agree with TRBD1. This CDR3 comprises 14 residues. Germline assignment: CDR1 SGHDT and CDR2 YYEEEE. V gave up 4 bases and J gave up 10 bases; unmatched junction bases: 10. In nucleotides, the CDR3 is TGTGCCAGCAGCCCCGGGACAGGGGAGTGGGGAGCTTTCTTT. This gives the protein CASSPGTGEWGAFF.

Written as DNA, the CDR3 is TGTGCCAGCAGCTTGGGGGGAGGTGGGGATGAGCAGTTCTTC. Translating it yields CASSLGGGGDEQFF. V and J are TRBV5-6 and TRBJ2-1; maybe TRBD2 (6 bases). CDR1 SGHDT and CDR2 YYEEEE come from the germline V gene. V lost 0 bases and J lost 8, with 12 bases in between. The CDR3 loop spans 14 amino acids.

CDR3 nucleotides: TGTGCCAGCAGCCGCGGGACAGTTTTAACCTACAATGAGCAGTTCTTC. Its protein product is CASSRGTVLTYNEQFF. The V gene is TRBV28, the J gene TRBJ2-1; weak D call: TRBD1 (7 bases). CDR1 and CDR2 (germline): MDHEN, SYDVKM. V dropped 6 bases and J dropped 2 bases, with 17 bases sitting between them. The CDR3 has 16 residues.